A selection of T cell receptor beta chains follows, all from one sample in a study of T cell changes during pregnancy in multiple sclerosis. TCRdb's copy holds only in-frame clones and misses some; the assay was immunoSEQ multiplex PCR. Here the sample spans approximately 88,000 clones, approximately 95% being singletons. The sequences come from peripheral blood, collected in the first trimester of pregnancy. Source of these receptors: a female donor with multiple sclerosis, enrolled in a pregnancy study. CDR3s include the opening cysteine and the closing phenylalanine or tryptophan. The D gene is left open where the match is weak. The size entry is marked missing in some rows and otherwise reads once, few, many or a size class.

v_call: TRBV7-8
d_call: .
j_call: TRBJ1-2
cdr3_length: 13
clone_size: once
cdr3_aa: CASSLDLPGGYTF
cdr3_nt: TGTGCCAGCAGCTTAGATCTACCGGGTGGCTACACCTTC

v_call: TRBV5-1
d_call: .
j_call: TRBJ2-5
cdr3_length: 16
clone_size: .
cdr3_aa: CASSKGQGFGGETQYF
cdr3_nt: TGCGCCAGCAGCAAGGGGCAGGGATTTGGGGGGGAGACCCAGTACTTC

v_call: TRBV7-6
d_call: TRBD1
j_call: TRBJ1-2
cdr3_length: 12
clone_size: .
cdr3_aa: CASSPQGYGYTF
cdr3_nt: TGTGCCAGCAGCCCACAGGGGTATGGCTACACCTTC

v_call: TRBV7-9
d_call: .
j_call: TRBJ1-1
cdr3_length: 13
clone_size: .
cdr3_aa: CASTPGGATEAFF
cdr3_nt: TGTGCCAGCACACCGGGGGGGGCCACTGAAGCTTTCTTT

v_call: TRBV2
d_call: .
j_call: TRBJ1-1
cdr3_length: 13
clone_size: .
cdr3_aa: CASSVGANTEAFF
cdr3_nt: TGTGCCAGCAGTGTAGGGGCGAACACTGAAGCTTTCTTT

v_call: TRBV4-1
d_call: .
j_call: TRBJ2-3
cdr3_length: 16
clone_size: .
cdr3_aa: CASSQVFVVSADTQYF
cdr3_nt: TGCGCCAGCAGCCAAGTCTTTGTAGTTTCGGCAGATACGCAGTATTTT

v_call: TRBV19
d_call: TRBD1
j_call: TRBJ1-5
cdr3_length: 16
clone_size: .
cdr3_aa: CASSVRTGNSNQPQHF
cdr3_nt: TGTGCCAGTAGTGTACGGACAGGGAATAGCAATCAGCCCCAGCATTTT

v_call: TRBV6-1
d_call: .
j_call: TRBJ1-2
cdr3_length: 13
clone_size: .
cdr3_aa: CASKEGGAYGYTF
cdr3_nt: TGTGCCAGCAAAGAGGGGGGGGCCTATGGCTACACCTTC

v_call: TRBV2
d_call: .
j_call: TRBJ1-3
cdr3_length: 11
clone_size: few
cdr3_aa: CASGEGGTIYF
cdr3_nt: TGTGCCAGCGGGGAGGGCGGCACCATATATTTT

v_call: TRBV9
d_call: .
j_call: TRBJ1-4
cdr3_length: 17
clone_size: .
cdr3_aa: CASSVGLGRATNEKLFF
cdr3_nt: TGTGCCAGCAGCGTAGGATTGGGGCGCGCAACTAATGAAAAACTGTTTTTT

v_call: TRBV19
d_call: TRBD1
j_call: TRBJ2-2
cdr3_length: 15
clone_size: once
cdr3_aa: CASREPGQGPGELFF
cdr3_nt: TGTGCCAGTCGGGAGCCGGGACAGGGGCCCGGGGAGCTGTTTTTT

v_call: TRBV4-1
d_call: TRBD1
j_call: TRBJ2-1
cdr3_length: 14
clone_size: .
cdr3_aa: CASSQTGQGFEQFF
cdr3_nt: TGCGCCAGCAGCCAAACCGGACAGGGGTTTGAGCAGTTCTTC

v_call: TRBV14
d_call: .
j_call: TRBJ1-1
cdr3_length: 15
clone_size: few
cdr3_aa: CASSREFHRNTEAFF
cdr3_nt: TGTGCCAGCAGCCGTGAGTTCCACAGAAACACTGAAGCTTTCTTT

v_call: TRBV19
d_call: TRBD1
j_call: TRBJ1-2
cdr3_length: 13
clone_size: .
cdr3_aa: CASSMGTGRGYTF
cdr3_nt: TGTGCCAGTAGTATGGGGACAGGGCGCGGCTACACCTTC

v_call: TRBV6-5
d_call: .
j_call: TRBJ1-1
cdr3_length: 15
clone_size: .
cdr3_aa: CASSYSPGDSGEAFF
cdr3_nt: TGTGCCAGCAGTTACTCCCCAGGGGATAGTGGTGAAGCTTTCTTT

v_call: TRBV30
d_call: TRBD2
j_call: TRBJ2-7
cdr3_length: 14
clone_size: .
cdr3_aa: CAWRWLAGGYEQYF
cdr3_nt: TGTGCCTGGAGGTGGCTAGCGGGAGGCTACGAGCAGTACTTC

v_call: TRBV6-4
d_call: TRBD1
j_call: TRBJ2-1
cdr3_length: 16
clone_size: .
cdr3_aa: CASSDDNRGAYNEQFF
cdr3_nt: TGTGCCAGCAGTGACGATAACAGGGGGGCCTACAATGAGCAGTTCTTC

v_call: TRBV2
d_call: .
j_call: TRBJ1-4
cdr3_length: 14
clone_size: once
cdr3_aa: CASRRGTTNEKLFF
cdr3_nt: TGTGCCAGCAGGCGGGGAACAACTAATGAAAAACTGTTTTTT

v_call: TRBV9
d_call: .
j_call: TRBJ1-2
cdr3_length: 16
clone_size: .
cdr3_aa: CASSFPPSGETYGYTF
cdr3_nt: TGTGCCAGCAGCTTTCCCCCTTCAGGGGAGACCTATGGCTACACCTTC

v_call: TRBV9
d_call: .
j_call: TRBJ1-6
cdr3_length: 16
clone_size: once
cdr3_aa: CASSPSTRSYNSPLHF
cdr3_nt: TGTGCCAGCAGCCCTTCGACACGGTCCTATAATTCACCCCTCCACTTT

v_call: TRBV6-5
d_call: TRBD1
j_call: TRBJ1-1
cdr3_length: 14
clone_size: .
cdr3_aa: CASSVQGARTEAFF
cdr3_nt: TGTGCCAGCAGCGTACAGGGGGCAAGAACTGAAGCTTTCTTT

v_call: TRBV21-1
d_call: .
j_call: TRBJ1-5
cdr3_length: 20
clone_size: .
cdr3_aa: CAIPPSRGGTGVFASEPQHF
cdr3_nt: TGTGCCATCCCCCCATCCCGGGGCGGGACAGGGGTTTTCGCGTCTGAGCCCCAGCATTTT

v_call: TRBV5-4
d_call: TRBD2
j_call: TRBJ2-3
cdr3_length: 19
clone_size: .
cdr3_aa: CASSPQLAGGVASTDTQYF
cdr3_nt: TGTGCCAGCAGCCCGCAACTAGCGGGGGGGGTCGCTAGCACAGATACGCAGTATTTT

v_call: TRBV11-2
d_call: .
j_call: TRBJ1-1
cdr3_length: 14
clone_size: .
cdr3_aa: CASSLRGPNTEAFF
cdr3_nt: TGTGCCAGCAGCTTAAGGGGTCCGAACACTGAAGCTTTCTTT

v_call: TRBV19
d_call: TRBD2
j_call: TRBJ2-3
cdr3_length: 16
clone_size: .
cdr3_aa: CASSILGGDIPDTQYF
cdr3_nt: TGTGCCAGTAGTATATTGGGGGGGGATATCCCAGATACGCAGTATTTT

v_call: TRBV30
d_call: .
j_call: TRBJ1-1
cdr3_length: 13
clone_size: .
cdr3_aa: CAWIYMGGGEAFF
cdr3_nt: TGTGCCTGGATCTATATGGGGGGGGGTGAAGCTTTCTTT

v_call: TRBV7-2
d_call: TRBD1
j_call: TRBJ1-4
cdr3_length: 17
clone_size: .
cdr3_aa: CASSLATRQGKGEKLFF
cdr3_nt: TGTGCCAGCAGCTTAGCGACCCGACAGGGGAAGGGTGAAAAACTGTTTTTT

v_call: TRBV6-1
d_call: .
j_call: TRBJ2-7
cdr3_length: 13
clone_size: .
cdr3_aa: CASSRDPTYEQYF
cdr3_nt: TGTGCCAGCAGTCGGGATCCTACCTACGAGCAGTACTTC

v_call: TRBV27
d_call: .
j_call: TRBJ1-2
cdr3_length: 13
clone_size: .
cdr3_aa: CASSSGQSYGYTF
cdr3_nt: TGTGCCAGCAGTTCCGGACAGAGCTATGGCTACACCTTC

v_call: TRBV11-2
d_call: TRBD2
j_call: TRBJ2-3
cdr3_length: 16
clone_size: .
cdr3_aa: CASSRLAGGLTDTQYF
cdr3_nt: TGTGCCAGCAGCCGACTAGCGGGGGGGCTGACAGATACGCAGTATTTT

v_call: TRBV9
d_call: TRBD1
j_call: TRBJ2-1
cdr3_length: 18
clone_size: .
cdr3_aa: CASSVLESPGQGNNEQFF
cdr3_nt: TGTGCCAGCAGCGTACTGGAGTCCCCGGGACAGGGCAACAATGAGCAGTTCTTC

v_call: TRBV13
d_call: .
j_call: TRBJ1-2
cdr3_length: 16
clone_size: .
cdr3_aa: CASSSARRGYDYGYTF
cdr3_nt: TGTGCCAGCAGTTCCGCCCGACGGGGGTACGACTATGGCTACACCTTC

v_call: TRBV27
d_call: TRBD1
j_call: TRBJ1-2
cdr3_length: 16
clone_size: .
cdr3_aa: CASSSAQGELNYGYTF
cdr3_nt: TGTGCCAGCAGTTCCGCGCAGGGGGAGCTTAACTATGGCTACACCTTC

v_call: TRBV4-1
d_call: TRBD1
j_call: TRBJ2-7
cdr3_length: 15
clone_size: .
cdr3_aa: CASSQEGTGGDEQYF
cdr3_nt: TGCGCCAGCAGCCAAGAAGGGACAGGGGGCGATGAGCAGTACTTC

v_call: TRBV27
d_call: TRBD2
j_call: TRBJ2-1
cdr3_length: 15
clone_size: .
cdr3_aa: CASSSLAGSTKKEFF
cdr3_nt: TGTGCCAGCAGTTCCCTAGCGGGGTCTACTAAGAAGGAGTTCTTC

v_call: TRBV7-6
d_call: TRBD2
j_call: TRBJ2-3
cdr3_length: 19
clone_size: .
cdr3_aa: CASSNPSRLAGISTDTQYF
cdr3_nt: TGTGCCAGCAGCAACCCGAGTCGGCTAGCGGGGATCAGCACAGATACGCAGTATTTT

v_call: TRBV28
d_call: .
j_call: TRBJ1-2
cdr3_length: 12
clone_size: .
cdr3_aa: CAGFDGLYGYTF
cdr3_nt: TGTGCCGGCTTCGATGGACTGTATGGCTACACCTTC

v_call: TRBV4-1
d_call: .
j_call: TRBJ2-5
cdr3_length: 13
clone_size: .
cdr3_aa: CASSLGAAETQYF
cdr3_nt: TGCGCCAGCAGCCTGGGGGCGGCGGAGACCCAGTACTTC

v_call: TRBV7-2
d_call: .
j_call: TRBJ2-2
cdr3_length: 15
clone_size: .
cdr3_aa: CASRKRGGATGELFF
cdr3_nt: TGTGCCAGCAGAAAAAGGGGGGGGGCTACCGGGGAGCTGTTTTTT

v_call: TRBV5-4
d_call: TRBD1
j_call: TRBJ1-2
cdr3_length: 14
clone_size: .
cdr3_aa: CASRPTGSGSGYTF
cdr3_nt: TGTGCCAGCCGCCCGACAGGGTCGGGGTCGGGCTACACCTTC

v_call: TRBV6-1
d_call: TRBD1
j_call: TRBJ1-3
cdr3_length: 16
clone_size: once
cdr3_aa: CASSEGGQDSGNTIYF
cdr3_nt: TGTGCCAGCAGTGAAGGGGGACAGGACTCTGGAAACACCATATATTTT

v_call: TRBV5-1
d_call: TRBD2
j_call: TRBJ2-3
cdr3_length: 16
clone_size: .
cdr3_aa: CASSLKSGAATDTQYF
cdr3_nt: TGCGCCAGCAGCTTGAAGAGCGGGGCGGCCACAGATACGCAGTATTTT

v_call: TRBV7-8
d_call: .
j_call: TRBJ2-7
cdr3_length: 13
clone_size: .
cdr3_aa: CASSLAQTYEQYF
cdr3_nt: TGTGCCAGCAGCTTAGCTCAGACCTACGAGCAGTACTTC

v_call: TRBV4-1
d_call: .
j_call: TRBJ1-2
cdr3_length: 14
clone_size: .
cdr3_aa: CASSQPTKRNGYTF
cdr3_nt: TGCGCCAGCAGCCAACCAACAAAGAGGAATGGCTACACCTTC

v_call: TRBV10-1
d_call: TRBD1
j_call: TRBJ2-3
cdr3_length: 18
clone_size: .
cdr3_aa: CASTSPCGTGGSPDTQYF
cdr3_nt: TGCGCCAGCACCTCCCCCTGCGGGACAGGGGGATCTCCGGATACGCAGTATTTT

v_call: TRBV19
d_call: TRBD2
j_call: TRBJ2-3
cdr3_length: 17
clone_size: once
cdr3_aa: CASSTGLAGSSTDTQYF
cdr3_nt: TGTGCCAGTAGTACGGGACTAGCGGGGAGCAGCACAGATACGCAGTATTTT

v_call: TRBV6-1
d_call: TRBD2
j_call: TRBJ2-5
cdr3_length: 15
clone_size: .
cdr3_aa: CATKGLAGIQETQYF
cdr3_nt: TGTGCCACCAAAGGACTAGCGGGAATCCAAGAGACCCAGTACTTC

v_call: TRBV7-8
d_call: .
j_call: TRBJ1-6
cdr3_length: 17
clone_size: .
cdr3_aa: CASSLQRQVRDNSPLHF
cdr3_nt: TGTGCCAGCAGCCTACAGCGACAGGTTAGGGATAATTCACCCCTCCACTTT

v_call: TRBV4-1
d_call: .
j_call: TRBJ1-3
cdr3_length: 17
clone_size: .
cdr3_aa: CASSQLPTPLSGNTIYF
cdr3_nt: TGCGCCAGCAGCCAATTGCCGACACCTCTCTCTGGAAACACCATATATTTT

v_call: TRBV5-6
d_call: .
j_call: TRBJ2-2
cdr3_length: 13
clone_size: .
cdr3_aa: CASSFTGNGELFF
cdr3_nt: TGTGCCAGCAGCTTTACAGGGAACGGGGAGCTGTTTTTT

v_call: TRBV11-2
d_call: TRBD2
j_call: TRBJ2-7
cdr3_length: 15
clone_size: .
cdr3_aa: CASSSASGPKYEQYF
cdr3_nt: TGTGCCAGCAGCTCTGCTAGCGGGCCTAAATACGAGCAGTACTTC

v_call: TRBV10-2
d_call: TRBD2
j_call: TRBJ2-3
cdr3_length: 20
clone_size: once
cdr3_aa: CASSVSVGTSARASTDTQYF
cdr3_nt: TGCGCCAGCAGTGTATCGGTCGGGACTAGCGCAAGAGCTAGCACAGATACGCAGTATTTT

v_call: TRBV10-3
d_call: .
j_call: TRBJ1-1
cdr3_length: 15
clone_size: once
cdr3_aa: CAISETSLGGTEAFF
cdr3_nt: TGTGCCATCAGTGAAACCTCCTTGGGGGGCACTGAAGCTTTCTTT

v_call: TRBV29-1
d_call: .
j_call: TRBJ1-2
cdr3_length: 16
clone_size: .
cdr3_aa: CSVEEGPGRASYGYTF
cdr3_nt: TGCAGCGTTGAAGAGGGACCGGGGAGGGCGAGCTATGGCTACACCTTC

v_call: TRBV6-4
d_call: TRBD1
j_call: TRBJ1-5
cdr3_length: 15
clone_size: .
cdr3_aa: CASSATGANNQPQHF
cdr3_nt: TGTGCCAGCAGTGCCACAGGGGCTAACAATCAGCCCCAGCATTTT

v_call: TRBV10-3
d_call: TRBD2
j_call: TRBJ2-7
cdr3_length: 14
clone_size: .
cdr3_aa: CAIKGTSGGHEQYF
cdr3_nt: TGTGCCATCAAAGGTACTAGCGGGGGCCACGAGCAGTACTTC